These 8 T cell receptor beta chains originate from one sample sequenced in a study of immune cell composition in non-small cell lung cancer (dated by TCRdb to about 2017). Library preparation employed the immunoSEQ multiplex PCR assay. Sourced from immuneACCESS, this table was stored by TCRdb with only in-frame sequences that have V and J called. A share of the clones is absent; for the studies checked, an unresolved V gene accounts for under half, and the remainder has no known explanation. Counted in this sample were a few thousand clones; roughly 87% of them appeared once. The biggest ten clones account for 13% to 15% of the sample. Sequenced sample: lung tumor tissue. The receptors come from a human donor with non-small cell lung cancer.

The DNA of the CDR3 is TGTGCCAGCAGTTGGGGGCCCAACTATGGCTACACCTTC. This encodes CASSWGPNYGYTF. The V and J genes are TRBV27 and TRBJ1-2; D perhaps matches TRBD1 (6 bases). The V end lost 4 bases, the J end lost 2 bases, and 8 bases lay between the germline ends. Germline V gives CDR1 MNHEY, CDR2 SMNVEV (reference sequence). The CDR3 extends over 13 amino acids.

The chain has TRBV6-1 and TRBJ2-1; D unresolved. Trimming took off 7 bases at V and 4 bases at J, with 5 bases between the two ends. CDR1 is MNHNS, CDR2 SASEGT, per germline. The CDR3 length is 11 residues. The CDR3 spells CASTKYNEQFF. The CDR3 DNA sequence: TGTGCCAGCACCAAATACAATGAGCAGTTCTTC.

The chain employs TRBV7-8 and TRBJ2-5; a weak D match, TRBD2 (5 bases). Trimming left V 4 bases short and J 2 bases short, with 17 bases between. This CDR3 is 16 amino acids long. Germline assignment: CDR1 SGHVS and CDR2 FQNEAQ. CDR3 DNA: TGTGCCAGCAGCTCCACTAGAGGACGGGTTCAAGAGACCCAGTACTTC. It translates to CASSSTRGRVQETQYF.

Here the CDR3 reads CASSFRVAQHF. Here the CDR3 DNA reads TGTGCCAGCAGTTTTCGGGTAGCCCAGCATTTT. The chain is built from TRBV28 and TRBJ1-5; D is ambiguous. The germline V gene encodes CDR1 MDHEN and CDR2 SYDVKM. Trimming removed 3 bases at V and 11 bases at J, with 8 bases between. The CDR3 contains 11 residues.

V and J are TRBV5-1 and TRBJ2-1; perhaps TRBD1 as D (6 bases). The CDR3 consists of 15 residues. V was shortened by 4 bases and J by 3 bases, with 14 bases between the two germline ends. The germline V gene has CDR1 SGHRS and CDR2 YFSETQ. CDR3 amino acids: CASSPTGSGYNEQFF. The CDR3 DNA reads as TGCGCCAGCAGCCCAACAGGGTCCGGCTACAATGAGCAGTTCTTC.

The V call is TRBV9, the J call TRBJ1-4; a weak D match, TRBD1 (6 bases). Per the germline V gene, CDR1 is SGDLS and CDR2 is YYNGEE. This CDR3 is 16 amino acids long. Trimming left V 4 bases short and J 3 bases short, with 16 bases between. CDR3 nucleotide sequence: TGTGCCAGCAGCCGGGGGGGCCTAGGGTCTAATGAAAAACTGTTTTTT. This translates into CASSRGGLGSNEKLFF.

In its sample, this clone is large. The chain combines TRBV10-3 with TRBJ2-1; D gene uncertain. The ends were cut back, 10 bases at V and 5 bases at J, with 9 bases in the middle. The CDR3 has 11 amino acids. Germline lookup yields CDR1 ENHRY and CDR2 SYGVKD. The CDR3 spells CANLQNNEQFF. DNA for the CDR3: TGTGCCAACCTGCAGAACAATGAGCAGTTCTTC.

V is TRBV11-3 and J is TRBJ1-2, with 9 nucleotides matching TRBD1. The trim removed 0 bases at V and 4 bases at J, leaving 9 bases unmatched. CDR3 length equals 17 residues. Germline V gene sequence: CDR1 SGHNT, CDR2 YENEEA. Written as DNA, the CDR3 is TGTGCCAGCAGCTTAGATTCTCTCCGGACAGGGGTCTATGGCTACACCTTC. Its translation is CASSLDSLRTGVYGYTF.